Presented here are 23 T cell receptor beta chains from one specimen sequenced in a study of radiation and T cells in renal cell carcinoma. Some clones are missing from TCRdb's copy, which holds only in-frame ones; the method was immunoSEQ multiplex PCR. The sample contains about 18,000 clones, approximately 62% of which appear only once. Indicated treatment: treatment-naive control, cytoreductive nephrectomy. Specimen: tumor tissue, collected from a patient whose treatment was nephrectomy without radiotherapy. Every receptor here comes from a man aged 45 to 65 with renal cell carcinoma.

In its sample, this clone was seen many times. The chain joins TRBV7-3 to TRBJ1-2; D is perhaps TRBD1 (5 bases). The CDR3 has 13 amino acids. Deletions cut 3 bases from V and 8 bases from J, with 13 bases between. The germline V gene has CDR1 SGHTA and CDR2 FQGTGA. CDR3 DNA: TGTGCCAGCAGCTTGCTAGGGGATGACGGCTACACCTTC. Amino acids: CASSLLGDDGYTF. Complete variable domain (other parts from reference TRBV7-3 and TRBJ1-2): GAGVSQTPSNKVTEKGKYVELRCDPISGHTALYWYRQSLGQGPEFLIYFQGTGAADDSGLPNDRFFAVRPEGSVSTLKIQRTERGDSAVYLCASSLLGDDGYTFGSGTRLTVV.

V usage is TRBV4-3 and J usage is TRBJ2-2, with 8 bases aligning to TRBD1. The trim removed 6 bases at V and 2 bases at J, leaving 5 bases unmatched. Germline V CDR1 and CDR2: LGHNA, YSLEER. This CDR3 is 15 amino acids long. CDR3 DNA sequence: TGCGCCAGCAGTCAGGGGGCCTATAACACCGGGGAGCTGTTTTTT. Translated: CASSQGAYNTGELFF.

The rearrangement joins TRBV7-2 to TRBJ2-1, with TRBD2 identical over 11 bases. The CDR3 has 14 amino acids. V dropped 5 bases and J dropped 9; count of bases not matched to a gene: 6. Germline V gives CDR1 SGHTA, CDR2 FQGNSA. The CDR3 region is CASSIRLAGSEQFF. In DNA, the CDR3 is TGTGCCAGCAGCATTAGACTAGCGGGAAGTGAGCAGTTCTTC.

The chain combines TRBV2 with TRBJ1-1; no reliable D call. The germline V and J ends were trimmed by 3 bases and 3 bases, with 8 bases remaining between them. Per the germline V gene, CDR1 is SNHLY and CDR2 is FYNNEI. This CDR3 has 13 residues. CDR3 sequence reads: CASSDGLYTEAFF. The CDR3 bases are TGTGCCAGCAGTGACGGGCTTTACACTGAAGCTTTCTTT. The whole variable domain, remainder taken from reference TRBV2 and TRBJ1-1, is EPEVTQTPSHQVTQMGQEVILRCVPISNHLYFYWYRQILGQKVEFLVSFYNNEISEKSEIFDDQFSVERPDGSNFTLKIRSTKLEDSAMYFCASSDGLYTEAFFGQGTRLTVV.

V is TRBV19 and J is TRBJ1-5, with a weak D call TRBD1 (5 bases). V dropped 6 bases and J dropped 7 bases, with 13 bases sitting between them. The germline V gene encodes CDR1 LNHDA and CDR2 SQIVND (reference sequence). The CDR3 runs 13 residues. In DNA, the CDR3 is TGTGCCAGTAGGACCCAGGGAGACCAGCCCCAGCATTTT. It encodes CASRTQGDQPQHF.

The chain employs TRBV6-1 and TRBJ2-7, with TRBD2 as a possible D gene (5 bases). Trimming stripped 1 base from V and 3 bases from J, with 13 bases between. The CDR3 length is 15 residues. In germline, CDR1 is MNHNS, CDR2 SASEGT. CDR3 bases: TGTGCCAGCAGTGAAGTAGTAGACGGAGGCTACGAGCAGTACTTC. Protein sequence: CASSEVVDGGYEQYF.

The table lists this clone with a few counts. This chain uses TRBV30 with TRBJ2-7, with D possibly being TRBD1 (8 bases). Deletions cut 3 bases from V and 7 bases from J, with 16 bases between. The CDR3 totals 13 residues. CDR1 is GTSNPN and CDR2 is SVGIG in the germline V gene (reference sequence). CDR3 nucleotides: TGTGCCTGGAGCATACAGGGGGGGACGGAGCAGTACTTC. This gives the protein CAWSIQGGTEQYF.

The V call is TRBV5-1, the J call TRBJ1-1; possible D gene TRBD1, 6 bases. CDR1 and CDR2 from the germline V gene are SGHRS and YFSETQ. V lost 0 bases to trimming and J lost 3 bases, with 9 bases between them. This CDR3 spans 14 amino acids. CDR3 bases: TGCGCCAGCAGCTTGGTGGGGGCGGACACTGAAGCTTTCTTT. Residues: CASSLVGADTEAFF.

This clone was counted a single time. The chain joins TRBV18 to TRBJ2-2, with 8 bases identical to TRBD1. Germline CDR1 is KGHSH and CDR2 is LQKENI. The CDR3 totals 18 residues. V gave up 3 bases and J gave up 2 bases; unmatched junction bases: 11. CDR3: CASSPGSGQGGNTGELFF. In DNA, the CDR3 is TGTGCCAGCTCACCGGGATCCGGACAGGGAGGCAACACCGGGGAGCTGTTTTTT.

The chain uses TRBV25-1 and TRBJ1-2; D call uncertain. The CDR3 totals 15 residues. From germline, CDR1 is MGHDK and CDR2 SYGVNS. V lost 1 base and J 2 bases, leaving 11 bases between the germline ends. The CDR3 nucleotides read TGTGCCAGCAGTGAATCGAGGGCCGGGAACTATGGCTACACCTTC. Its translation: CASSESRAGNYGYTF.

The V call is TRBV7-2, the J call TRBJ2-7, with 9 bases identical to TRBD1. This CDR3 region has 12 residues. The V gene end was trimmed by 6 bases and the J gene end by 4 bases; junction bases not matched to a gene: 1. CDR1 is SGHTA and CDR2 is FQGNSA in the germline V gene. The CDR3 DNA sequence: TGTGCCAGCAGGGGACAGGGATACGAGCAGTACTTC. This codes for CASRGQGYEQYF.

The V call is TRBV5-8, the J call TRBJ1-3; perhaps TRBD1 as D (5 bases). The CDR3 totals 15 residues. The germline gives CDR1 SGHTS, CDR2 YDEGEE. Deletions cut 4 bases from V and 0 bases from J, with 11 bases between. The CDR3 DNA reads TGTGCCAGCAGCCTCCAGACAGCCTCTGGAAACACCATATATTTT. Translating it yields CASSLQTASGNTIYF.

The rearrangement joins TRBV5-1 to TRBJ2-3, with unresolved D. With 2 bases removed from V and 0 bases from J, the gap between germline ends came to 10 bases. The CDR3 spans 15 residues. Germline CDR1 and CDR2: SGHRS and YFSETQ. The CDR3 sequence: CASSFRASSTDTQYF. CDR3 DNA sequence: TGCGCCAGCAGCTTTAGAGCCAGTAGCACAGATACGCAGTATTTT.

The chain combines TRBV19 with TRBJ1-2; D remains unclear. The ends were cut back, 3 bases at V and 4 bases at J, with 9 bases in the middle. CDR1 is LNHDA, CDR2 SQIVND, per germline (reference sequence). The CDR3 has 13 amino acids. The DNA for the CDR3 is TGTGCCAGTAGTATTGGTACGCTCTATGGCTACACCTTC. This translates into CASSIGTLYGYTF.

This clone was recorded a few times. The CDR3 region is CASSSSGDGYTF. In DNA, the CDR3 is TGTGCCAGCAGCTCTTCGGGGGATGGCTACACCTTC. The chain employs TRBV9 and TRBJ1-2, with D tentatively TRBD1 (5 bases). The CDR3 sequence is 12 residues long. The V gene's germline CDR1 is SGDLS and CDR2 YYNGEE. V was pared by 4 bases and J by 6 bases, with 10 bases between.

The CDR3 protein is CASSLDSSGYGYTF. The CDR3 bases are TGTGCCAGCAGTTTAGACAGCTCAGGGTATGGCTACACCTTC. The rearrangement links TRBV28 to TRBJ1-2; possible D gene TRBD1, 5 bases. V lost 2 bases and J 5 bases, leaving 12 bases between the germline ends. The germline CDR1 and CDR2 sequences are MDHEN and SYDVKM. The CDR3 is made up of 14 amino acids.

The CDR3 protein is CAISEGGNQPQHF. CDR3 nucleotide sequence: TGTGCCATCAGTGAAGGTGGCAATCAGCCCCAGCATTTT. The gene calls are TRBV10-3 and TRBJ1-5; no clear D. Looked up from germline, CDR1 is ENHRY and CDR2 is SYGVKD. The CDR3 is 13 amino acids. V lost 3 bases and J lost 2, with 5 bases in between.

This clone was counted between two and nine times. This chain uses TRBV19 with TRBJ2-2; D not certain. The CDR3 is 13 residues long. Trimming took 5 bases from V and 5 from J, leaving 9 bases between them. Germline loops: CDR1 LNHDA, CDR2 SQIVND (reference sequence). CDR3 sequence (DNA): TGTGCCAGTAGTTTATATTCGACCGGGGAGCTGTTTTTT. It translates to CASSLYSTGELFF.

The rearrangement uses TRBV28 and TRBJ2-7, with 8 bases aligning to TRBD2. The CDR3 has 16 residues. Germline V CDR1 and CDR2: MDHEN, SYDVKM. V was clipped by 3 bases and J by 6 bases; unmatched bases: 13. This chain's CDR3 is CASSFSGRGALIEQYF. The CDR3 DNA reads TGTGCCAGCAGTTTTTCGGGGCGGGGGGCCCTCATCGAGCAGTACTTC.

The chain employs TRBV5-4 and TRBJ2-3; D call uncertain. Trimming took off 0 bases at V and 4 bases at J, with 12 bases between the two ends. This CDR3 region has 15 residues. The V gene's germline CDR1 is SGHNT and CDR2 YYREEE (reference sequence). The DNA for the CDR3 is TGTGCCAGCAGCTTGGGACCTAAGATCTCAGATACGCAGTATTTT. Its protein product is CASSLGPKISDTQYF.

The chain has TRBV6-5 and TRBJ2-7; TRBD1 matches 9 bases. CDR3 length equals 15 residues. With V trimmed by 5 bases and J by 3 bases, 8 bases remained unmatched. Germline loops: CDR1 MNHEY, CDR2 SVGAGI. CDR3 region: CASSTGTGIFYEQYF. CDR3 DNA: TGTGCCAGCAGTACCGGGACAGGGATATTCTACGAGCAGTACTTC.

The rearrangement uses TRBV9 and TRBJ1-5, with D perhaps TRBD1 (6 bases). The CDR3 spans 16 residues. The germline V gene encodes CDR1 SGDLS and CDR2 YYNGEE. V was pared by 4 bases and J by 4 bases, with 18 bases between. The CDR3 DNA follows: TGTGCCAGCAGCCCCGGAGGGGGGGCTAATAATCAGCCCCAGCATTTT. Encoded protein: CASSPGGGANNQPQHF.

In its sample, this clone was seen a few times. This chain uses TRBV9 with TRBJ2-1, with 9 bases matching TRBD2. Germline V gene data show CDR1 as SGDLS and CDR2 as YYNGEE. CDR3 length equals 16 residues. After removal of 0 bases from V and 9 bases from J, the junction contained 10 bases not matched to a gene. The CDR3 is CASSVGDSGSAGEQFF. For the CDR3, the DNA is TGTGCCAGCAGCGTAGGGGATAGCGGGAGTGCGGGTGAGCAGTTCTTC.